What follows are 31 T cell receptor beta chains derived from one specimen sequenced in a study of CD4+ T cells in melanoma. Only in-frame clones appear in the TCRdb table, and some are missing; sequencing was by immunoSEQ multiplex PCR. Among about 21,000 clones listed, more than 70% were seen once. All receptors come from a human donor with melanoma.

CDR3 amino acids: CASSVRAKETQYF. The CDR3 region has the DNA TGTGCCAGCAGCGTTCGGGCAAAAGAGACCCAGTACTTC. The chain couples TRBV9 to TRBJ2-5; D not resolved. Trimming took 2 bases from V and 3 from J, leaving 8 bases between them. Germline loops: CDR1 SGDLS, CDR2 YYNGEE. The CDR3 covers 13 residues.

The chain has TRBV7-9 and TRBJ2-6; 9 bases are a match to TRBD1. V was pared by 5 bases and J by 2 bases, with 1 base of the junction left unmatched. The CDR3 sequence is 15 residues long. CDR1 and CDR2 (germline): SEHNR, FQNEAQ (reference sequence). For the CDR3, the DNA is TGTGCCAGCAGCACAGGGGGCACTGGGGCCAACGTCCTGACTTTC. Translated: CASSTGGTGANVLTF.

This sequence joins TRBV4-2 and TRBJ1-1; D gene uncertain. Looked up from germline, CDR1 is LGHNA and CDR2 is YNFKEQ. Trimming removed 5 bases at V and 0 bases at J, with 13 bases between. This CDR3 comprises 15 residues. The CDR3 spells CASSSSNNLNTEAFF. The CDR3 DNA reads TGTGCCAGCAGCTCCTCGAATAACTTGAACACTGAAGCTTTCTTT.

This chain links TRBV5-1 with TRBJ2-1, with D unresolved. Trimming cost V 0 bases and J 0 bases, with 7 bases left between them. Germline values: CDR1 SGHRS, CDR2 YFSETQ. CDR3 length: 15 residues. The CDR3 sequence is CASSLDLGSYNEQFF. The CDR3 nucleotides are TGCGCCAGCAGCTTGGATTTGGGCTCCTACAATGAGCAGTTCTTC. Supplemented by reference TRBV5-1 and TRBJ2-1, the full variable domain reads KAGVTQTPRYLIKTRGQQVTLSCSPISGHRSVSWYQQTPGQGLQFLFEYFSETQRNKGNFPGRFSGRQFSNSRSEMNVSTLELGDSALYLCASSLDLGSYNEQFFGPGTRLTVL.

The chain couples TRBV6-5 to TRBJ2-5; TRBD1 is a possible D gene (7 bases). The CDR3 sequence is 15 residues long. The V end lost 2 bases, the J end lost 4 bases, and 14 bases lay between the germline ends. Germline loops: CDR1 MNHEY, CDR2 SVGAGI. CDR3 in DNA: TGTGCCAGCAGTTACCAGGGGGGAGTTGGAGAGACCCAGTACTTC. Protein product: CASSYQGGVGETQYF.

The chain joins TRBV6-1 to TRBJ1-5; TRBD1 agrees at 9 bases. The germline gives CDR1 MNHNS, CDR2 SASEGT. This CDR3 spans 13 amino acids. The V gene end was trimmed by 7 bases and the J gene end by 5 bases; junction bases not matched to a gene: 3. The CDR3 sequence: CASKDRGDQPQHF. As DNA, the CDR3 is TGTGCCAGCAAGGACAGGGGCGATCAGCCCCAGCATTTT.

V and J are TRBV10-1 and TRBJ1-1, with D perhaps matching TRBD1 (5 bases). The germline V gene encodes CDR1 WNHNN and CDR2 SYGVQD (reference sequence). This CDR3 has 15 residues. The V end lost 6 bases, the J end lost 8 bases, and 22 bases lay between the germline ends. CDR3 sequence: CASSECGAPLKEAFF. CDR3 DNA: TGCGCCAGCAGCGAATGCGGGGCGCCTCTTAAGGAAGCTTTCTTT.

This clone was recorded once. The chain joins TRBV6-8 to TRBJ2-7, with TRBD1 as a possible D gene (5 bases). The V gene's germline CDR1 is MNHGY and CDR2 SAAAGT. This CDR3 is 14 amino acids long. V was pared by 3 bases and J by 2 bases, with 11 bases between. The DNA of the CDR3 is TGTGCCAGCAGTTATCAGGGTCCGGCCTACGAGCAGTACTTC. Its translation: CASSYQGPAYEQYF.

The V gene is TRBV18, the J gene TRBJ1-2; the D is unclear. This CDR3 is 17 amino acids long. V lost 5 bases, J lost 0 bases, and 19 bases lay in between. In germline, CDR1 is KGHSH, CDR2 LQKENI. The CDR3 protein is CASSDPALGSTNYGYTF. The CDR3 DNA follows: TGTGCCAGCTCAGATCCTGCTCTTGGCAGCACTAACTATGGCTACACCTTC. The entire variable domain, with the rest obtained from reference TRBV18 and TRBJ1-2, is as follows: NAGVMQNPRHLVRRRGQEARLRCSPMKGHSHVYWYRQLPEEGLKFMVYLQKENIIDESGMPKERFSAEFPKEGPSILRIQQVVRGDSAAYFCASSDPALGSTNYGYTFGSGTRLTVV.

The V call is TRBV5-6, the J call TRBJ1-2; 12 positions agree with TRBD1. Germline CDR1 and CDR2: SGHDT and YYEEEE. Trimming removed 4 bases from V and 4 bases from J; junction bases left unmatched: 8. The CDR3 length is 16 residues. Here the CDR3 reads CASSRRGTGGGYGYTF. The DNA for the CDR3 is TGTGCCAGCAGCCGCCGGGGGACAGGGGGCGGCTATGGCTACACCTTC.

The chain combines TRBV5-4 with TRBJ1-2; D possibly corresponds to TRBD1 (6 bases). V was shortened by 4 bases and J by 8 bases, with 12 bases between the two germline ends. Germline CDR1 reads SGHNT; CDR2 reads YYREEE (reference sequence). This CDR3 is built from 12 residues. CDR3 nucleotide sequence: TGTGCCAGCAGCAGCACAGGGATCGGCTACACCTTC. This codes for CASSSTGIGYTF.

The chain couples TRBV10-2 to TRBJ2-3, with 12 nucleotides matching TRBD2. CDR3 length: 16 residues. Trimming at V came to 1 base and at J to 3 bases, leaving 2 bases not matched to a gene. Germline CDR1 reads WSHSY; CDR2 reads SAAADI. CDR3 DNA: TGCGCCAGCAGTGAGTTAACTAGCGGGGGGACAGATACGCAGTATTTT. Translated: CASSELTSGGTDTQYF.

V gene TRBV30 combines with J gene TRBJ1-1; D is perhaps TRBD1 (5 bases). Germline-derived CDR1 and CDR2 are GTSNPN and SVGIG (reference sequence). Deletions cut 0 bases from V and 6 bases from J, with 17 bases between. CDR3 length: 15 residues. CDR3 nucleotides: TGTGCCTGGAGTGTTGTGGGGCGAGGTCCTTCTGAAGCTTTCTTT. Protein product: CAWSVVGRGPSEAFF.

This clone was seen more than once but under ten times. V is TRBV5-8 and J is TRBJ2-3; 15 nucleotides agree with TRBD2. CDR3 size: 17 residues. Trimming removed 4 bases from V and 5 bases from J; junction bases left unmatched: 8. The germline V gene has CDR1 SGHTS and CDR2 YDEGEE. The CDR3 bases are TGTGCCAGCAGCCAGCCGGGACTAGCGGGGGGAAGAGATACGCAGTATTTT. Protein product: CASSQPGLAGGRDTQYF.

This chain uses TRBV5-1 with TRBJ2-1, with 8 bases matching TRBD2. Germline values: CDR1 SGHRS, CDR2 YFSETQ. V dropped 0 bases and J dropped 7; count of bases not matched to a gene: 9. The CDR3 totals 16 residues. The CDR3 region has the DNA TGCGCCAGCAGCTTGGGTCTCGGGGGGGCGAGAAATGAGCAGTTCTTC. This translates into CASSLGLGGARNEQFF.

This chain links TRBV11-2 with TRBJ1-1, with 9 bases lining up with TRBD1. The germline CDR1 and CDR2 sequences are SGHAT and FQNNGV. The CDR3 consists of 18 residues. Losses at the gene ends were 3 bases for V and 3 bases for J; bases not matched to a gene: 14. The CDR3 spells CASSFRLGQGFRDTEAFF. The CDR3 DNA sequence: TGTGCCAGCAGCTTTAGGCTGGGACAGGGATTTCGAGACACTGAAGCTTTCTTT.

This sequence joins TRBV2 and TRBJ2-7, with TRBD1 matching 8 bases. Germline V CDR1 and CDR2: SNHLY, FYNNEI. The CDR3 spans 15 residues. Trimming removed 6 bases from V and 2 bases from J; junction bases left unmatched: 9. The CDR3 bases are TGTGCCAGCAGAAGACCGGACAGGGTCCCCTACGAGCAGTACTTC. Its protein product is CASRRPDRVPYEQYF. Using reference TRBV2 and TRBJ2-7 for the parts outside the CDR3, the full variable domain is EPEVTQTPSHQVTQMGQEVILRCVPISNHLYFYWYRQILGQKVEFLVSFYNNEISEKSEIFDDQFSVERPDGSNFTLKIRSTKLEDSAMYFCASRRPDRVPYEQYFGPGTRLTVT.

This clone was observed a single time. This chain connects TRBV5-1 to TRBJ2-5; D is uncertain. Per germline, CDR1 SGHRS and CDR2 YFSETQ. This CDR3 comprises 13 residues. V lost 2 bases and J 5 bases, leaving 10 bases between the germline ends. The CDR3 protein is CASSLGATETQYF. CDR3 DNA: TGCGCCAGCAGCTTAGGAGCAACGGAGACCCAGTACTTC.

The rearrangement joins TRBV7-8 to TRBJ2-3; D call uncertain. V dropped 5 bases and J dropped 2 bases, with 5 bases sitting between them. The CDR3 length is 12 residues. Germline V CDR1 and CDR2: SGHVS, FQNEAQ. As DNA, the CDR3 is TGTGCCAGCAGCCACGACACAGATACGCAGTATTTT. Protein product: CASSHDTDTQYF.

CDR3 nucleotide sequence: TGTGCCAGCAGCTCAAACCCGACAGGGTCGGAGGCCCAGCATTTT. It specifies CASSSNPTGSEAQHF. V is TRBV5-6 and J is TRBJ1-5, with TRBD1 matching over 7 bases. The length of the CDR3 is 15 residues. J gave up 11 bases and V 3 bases, and 14 bases lay outside the gene matches. Germline V gives CDR1 SGHDT, CDR2 YYEEEE.

As to this clone: The sample contains more than one DNA sequence encoding this CDR3. This chain uses TRBV18 with TRBJ2-7; no definite D call. The CDR3 consists of 12 residues. V dropped 3 bases and J dropped 6 bases, with 9 bases sitting between them. Germline CDR1 KGHSH, CDR2 LQKENI. The CDR3 loop reads CASSPTVTEQYF. CDR3 DNA sequence: TGTGCCAGCTCACCCACGGTGACCGAGCAGTACTTC.

This clone was seen only once. This chain's CDR3 is CASSDINSNQPQHF. CDR3 DNA sequence: TGTGCCAGCAGTGACATTAATAGCAATCAGCCCCAGCATTTT. The V and J genes are TRBV2 and TRBJ1-5; D call uncertain. The ends were cut back, 3 bases at V and 0 bases at J, with 6 bases in the middle. Germline V gene lookup returns CDR1 SNHLY and CDR2 FYNNEI. The CDR3 is 14 amino acids.

The V gene is TRBV30, the J gene TRBJ2-7; D is ambiguous. This CDR3 region has 13 residues. CDR1 is GTSNPN and CDR2 is SVGIG in the germline V gene (reference sequence). Between the trimmed V and J ends, which lost 0 bases and 3 bases, there was a span of 9 bases. CDR3 coding DNA: TGTGCCTGGAGTGTACAATTTAACTACGAGCAGTACTTC. Translating gives CAWSVQFNYEQYF.

The CDR3 loop is CASSFRRDRAYGYTF. The CDR3 coding sequence is TGTGCCAGCAGCTTTCGCCGGGACAGGGCCTATGGCTACACCTTC. The chain joins TRBV7-8 to TRBJ1-2; 9 positions match TRBD1. Germline values: CDR1 SGHVS, CDR2 FQNEAQ. This CDR3 is 15 amino acids long. V lost 3 bases, J lost 4 bases, and 6 bases stayed unmatched.

This sequence joins TRBV10-1 and TRBJ1-1; weak D call: TRBD1 (6 bases). V lost 6 bases, J lost 1 base, and 9 bases lay in between. The CDR3 is made up of 13 amino acids. Germline loops: CDR1 WNHNN, CDR2 SYGVQD (reference sequence). The CDR3 protein is CASSGQQNTEAFF. CDR3 DNA: TGCGCCAGCAGCGGACAGCAGAACACTGAAGCTTTCTTT.

This clone was picked up a small number of times. This chain links TRBV4-2 with TRBJ1-5, with 11 bases aligning to TRBD1. The CDR3 is 15 amino acids. The ends lost 4 bases at V and 5 bases at J; junction bases unmatched: 4. Looked up from germline, CDR1 is LGHNA and CDR2 is YNFKEQ. CDR3 in amino acids: CASSRDRGSDQPQHF. CDR3 nucleotides: TGTGCCAGCAGCCGGGACAGGGGGTCGGATCAGCCCCAGCATTTT.

The chain combines TRBV21-1 with TRBJ2-3; the table assigns TRBD2, which was not confirmed against the DNA. TRBV21-1 is a pseudogene segment. This CDR3 comprises 22 residues. Here the CDR3 DNA reads TGTGCCAGCAGCAAAGTCGCGGGGTGGGGACTAGCACTCGTTCTGTCGTCGGATACGCAGTATTTT. This translates into CASSKVAGWGLALVLSSDTQYF.

The V and J genes are TRBV13 and TRBJ1-6; D gene uncertain. The CDR3 is made up of 15 amino acids. The germline V gene encodes CDR1 PRHDT and CDR2 FYEKMQ (reference sequence). V lost 5 bases and J 3 bases, leaving 11 bases between the germline ends. CDR3 residues: CASSALTDYNSPLHF. CDR3 nucleotide sequence: TGTGCCAGCAGCGCCCTCACGGACTATAATTCACCCCTCCACTTT.

This clone is termed medium-sized. The J gene is TRBJ2-2, the V gene TRBV9; 7 bases align to TRBD2. This CDR3 is 16 amino acids long. J was trimmed by 6 bases and V by 4 bases; bases with no gene match: 12. CDR1 and CDR2 from the germline V gene are SGDLS and YYNGEE. The CDR3 DNA reads as TGTGCCAGCAGCCCCTCGGGAGGATTCCAGGCCGGGGAGCTGTTTTTT. This gives the protein CASSPSGGFQAGELFF.

V gene TRBV7-3 combines with J gene TRBJ2-5; TRBD2 aligns across 7 bases. The length of the CDR3 is 17 residues. Per the germline V gene, CDR1 is SGHTA and CDR2 is FQGTGA. Germline trimming cut 2 bases from V and 1 base from J; bases unmatched to any gene: 10. Here the CDR3 reads CASSLLMTGGIQETQYF. The CDR3 coding sequence is TGTGCCAGCAGCTTACTCATGACGGGGGGAATCCAAGAGACCCAGTACTTC.

V gene TRBV15 combines with J gene TRBJ1-2; TRBD1 might be the D (6 bases). From germline, CDR1 is LNHNV and CDR2 YYDKDF (reference sequence). This CDR3 has 14 amino acids. V was shortened by 1 base and J by 4 bases, with 10 bases between the two germline ends. In DNA form, the CDR3 reads TGTGCCACCAGCAGAGGGGGGCAGCTCTATGGCTACACCTTC. Protein: CATSRGGQLYGYTF.